The entry that follows covers one T cell receptor beta chain sequence. Its antigen is as yet unknown. A second about 7 to 12 cycle PCR used barcoded and J-beta primers. Every molecule of cDNA carried a tag from a template-switch adaptor with 12 random nucleotides. TCRdb reprocessed the 5' RACE reads via MiXCR and lists one record per CDR3 protein. This sample yields under 2 million distinct CDR3 sequences, of which around 36% are seen a single time; about 11% belongs to the top ten. Germline V gene sequence: CDR1 DFQATT, CDR2 SNEGSKA (reference sequence). This CDR3 has 12 residues. This sample was included in a study of blood T cells in healthy people across ages. Across the whole study: About one barcoded beta molecule was captured per two T cells (by template switching). Study observations and caveats: Estimates drawn from one million T cells were deemed to understate diversity. Among T cells, TCR beta diversity per million cells dropped roughly linearly as age rose.

The specimen was blood. The TCR comes from a woman in her twenties or thirties in good health. The chain employs TRBV20-1 and TRBJ2-5; D gene unclear. CDR3 coding DNA: TGCAGGGTGTATGGAGACCAAGAGACCCAGTACTTC. As protein: CRVYGDQETQYF.